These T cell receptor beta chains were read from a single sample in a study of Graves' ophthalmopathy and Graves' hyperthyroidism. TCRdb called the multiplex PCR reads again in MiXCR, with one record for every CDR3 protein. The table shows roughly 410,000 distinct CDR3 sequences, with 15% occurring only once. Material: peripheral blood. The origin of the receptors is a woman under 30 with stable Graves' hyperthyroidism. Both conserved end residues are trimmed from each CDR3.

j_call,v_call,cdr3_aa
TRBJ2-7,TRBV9,ASSLEGGAAYEQY
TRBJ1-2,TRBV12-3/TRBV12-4,ASMEQGNYGYT
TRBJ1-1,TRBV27,ASSSRGNTEAF
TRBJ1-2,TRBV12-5,ASGLVPGENYGYT
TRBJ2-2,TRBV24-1,ATSDPILSGGPTGELF
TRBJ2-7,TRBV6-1,ASTQTDGESYEQY
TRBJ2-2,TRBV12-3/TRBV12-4,ASSYSGGATGELF
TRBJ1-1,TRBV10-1,ASISSGVLDGTEAF
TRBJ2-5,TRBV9,ASSDVAGGLETQY
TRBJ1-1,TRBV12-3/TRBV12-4,ASSFPVGLEAF
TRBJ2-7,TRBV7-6,ASSLEPPDRGYEQY
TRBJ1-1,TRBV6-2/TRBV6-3,ASRASGASTEAF
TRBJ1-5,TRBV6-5,ASSYGKYQPQH
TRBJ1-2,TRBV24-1,ATSDSGHTYGYT
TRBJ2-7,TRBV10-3,AISESEGSYEQY
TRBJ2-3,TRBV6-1,ASSGLAGLTDTQY
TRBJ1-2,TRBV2,ASSERGNGYT
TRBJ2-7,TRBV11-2,ASQKGYSFYEQY
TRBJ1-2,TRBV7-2,ASSLDVVDYGYT
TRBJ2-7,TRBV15,ATSSPDSGSDEQY
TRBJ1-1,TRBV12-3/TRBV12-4,ASRPGQRLNTEAF
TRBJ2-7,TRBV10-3,AITPQGMDEQY
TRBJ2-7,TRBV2,ASRREIRLAGVIHEQY
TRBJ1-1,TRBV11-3,ASSLENGGDTEAF
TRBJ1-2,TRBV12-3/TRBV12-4,ASSPELLGYGYT
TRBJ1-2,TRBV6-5,ASSLGGTYYGYT
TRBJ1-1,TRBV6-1,ASSTQTDTEAF
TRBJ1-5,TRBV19,ASSDPGQISNQPQH
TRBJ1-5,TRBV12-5,ASARQSSNQPRH
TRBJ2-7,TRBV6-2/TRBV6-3,ASKSVGGQAYEQY
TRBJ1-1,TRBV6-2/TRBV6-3,ASSYSHENTEAF
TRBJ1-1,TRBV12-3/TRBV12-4,ASSPQTGAEAF
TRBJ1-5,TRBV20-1,SAKYGGGNQPQH
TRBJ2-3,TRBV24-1,ATSVISDGTDTQY
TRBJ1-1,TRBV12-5,ASGLVLSSGPNTEAF
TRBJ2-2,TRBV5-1,ASSLPQGASGELF
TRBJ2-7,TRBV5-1,ASSRQGFGEQY
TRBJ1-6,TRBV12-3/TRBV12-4,ASSWRASPLH
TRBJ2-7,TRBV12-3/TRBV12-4,ASKPGQGFYEQY
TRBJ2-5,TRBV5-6,ASSFGQQETQY
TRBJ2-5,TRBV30,AWRDGFGETQY
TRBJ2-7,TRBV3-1,ASSHRQERREQY
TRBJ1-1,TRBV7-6,ASSPPRSSEAF